The sequence of this TCR beta chain was determined in a study of T cell responses to AZD1222 COVID-19 vaccine. Here immunoSEQ multiplex PCR was the method, and the copy in TCRdb shows in-frame clones only, minus some. The table lists 66,000 or so clones, 79% of them singletons. This sequence was found in an adult in good health. The specimen comprised peripheral blood, sampled on day 0 of MenACWY control vaccination.

The CDR3: CASSLRRGAFF. CDR3 nucleotides: TGTGCCAGCAGCTTACGACGTGGAGCTTTCTTT. The chain joins TRBV7-2 to TRBJ1-1; D unresolved. The CDR3 extends over 11 amino acids. Germline assignment: CDR1 SGHTA and CDR2 FQGNSA. V was pared by 2 bases and J by 10 bases, with 8 bases between. Full variable domain (remainder filled in from reference TRBV7-2 and TRBJ1-1): GAGVSQSPSNKVTEKGKDVELRCDPISGHTALYWYRQSLGQGLEFLIYFQGNSAPDKSGLPSDRFSAERTGGSVSTLTIQRTQQEDSAVYLCASSLRRGAFFGQGTRLTVV.